These 13 T cell receptor beta chains share one sample of origin, sequenced in a study of blood T cell repertoires in COVID-19. Produced via immunoSEQ multiplex PCR; TCRdb's table is partial and in-frame only. The sample lists about 70,000 clones; roughly 89% were seen once. Specimen: peripheral blood. Source of these receptors: a man aged 55 to 70 with acute or convalescent COVID-19.

CDR3: CSVESGGTEAFF. The CDR3, as DNA: TGCAGCGTTGAAAGTGGGGGGACTGAAGCTTTCTTT. This chain links TRBV29-1 with TRBJ1-1; tentative D call: TRBD1 (5 bases). Germline V gives CDR1 SQVTM, CDR2 ANQGSEA. V was clipped by 2 bases and J by 5 bases, with 9 bases between them. The CDR3 loop spans 12 amino acids.

The CDR3 spells CASSHGQGKSYEQYF. The CDR3 bases are TGTGCCAGCAGCCATGGACAGGGAAAATCCTACGAGCAGTACTTC. The chain is built from TRBV14 and TRBJ2-7, with 8 bases identical to TRBD1. The ends lost 3 bases at V and 1 base at J; junction bases unmatched: 5. In germline, CDR1 is SGHDN, CDR2 FVKESK. This CDR3 is built from 15 residues. The entire variable domain, with the rest obtained from reference TRBV14 and TRBJ2-7, is as follows: EAGVTQFPSHSVIEKGQTVTLRCDPISGHDNLYWYRRVMGKEIKFLLHFVKESKQDESGMPNNRFLAERTGGTYSTLKVQPAELEDSGVYFCASSHGQGKSYEQYFGPGTRLTVT.

This rearrangement joins TRBV4-1 to TRBJ2-6; D remains ambiguous. The CDR3 spans 15 residues. The germline V gene encodes CDR1 MGHRA and CDR2 YSYEKL. The V end lost 3 bases, the J end lost 3 bases, and 9 bases lay between the germline ends. The CDR3 DNA is TGCGCCAGCAGCCAGCTAGACGGTGGGGCCAACGTCCTGACTTTC. Amino acid sequence: CASSQLDGGANVLTF.

To note about this clone: At one boundary the junction diverges from the germline segment, which might be a read error. The chain uses TRBV2 and TRBJ1-2; TRBD1 might be the D (5 bases). The CDR3 length is 15 residues. Per the germline V gene, CDR1 is SNHLY and CDR2 is FYNNEI. CDR3 in DNA: TGTGCCAGCAGTGAAGCCGAAGATAGGGACTATGTCTACACCTTC. Translated: CASSEAEDRDYVYTF.

J is TRBJ1-6 and V is TRBV7-9; TRBD1 matches 7 bases. Trimming cost V 5 bases and J 9 bases; bases outside gene matches: 7. This CDR3 spans 14 amino acids. Germline V gene sequence: CDR1 SEHNR, CDR2 FQNEAQ (reference sequence). The CDR3 DNA reads TGTGCCAGCAGCCGCGACAGGGATGGTTCACCCCTCCACTTT. Protein product: CASSRDRDGSPLHF.

This clone was picked up a small number of times. The V and J genes are TRBV18 and TRBJ2-7, with 11 bases lining up with TRBD2. The CDR3 consists of 18 residues. Unmatched junction bases numbered 14, after V lost 6 bases and J lost 1 base. CDR1 is KGHSH and CDR2 is LQKENI in the germline V gene. CDR3 nucleotides: TGTGCCAGCTCGACCCGGGGCGATGGGACTAGCGGATCCTACGAGCAGTACTTC. This gives the protein CASSTRGDGTSGSYEQYF.

This chain uses TRBV5-1 with TRBJ1-1, with D tentatively TRBD1 (5 bases). Trimming left V 1 base short and J 4 bases short, with 14 bases between. Germline V CDR1 and CDR2: SGHRS, YFSETQ. The CDR3 runs 15 residues. The CDR3 nucleotides are TGCGCCAGCAGCTTGTATCTGGGGCAAGGCACTGAAGCTTTCTTT. Amino acids: CASSLYLGQGTEAFF.

This rearrangement joins TRBV5-1 to TRBJ1-1, with D maybe TRBD1 (5 bases). From germline, CDR1 is SGHRS and CDR2 YFSETQ. Trimming pared 0 bases from V and 4 bases from J, leaving 13 bases between. The CDR3 has 15 amino acids. The CDR3 sequence: CASSLEGTSGTEAFF. For the CDR3, the DNA is TGCGCCAGCAGCTTGGAAGGGACTTCGGGCACTGAAGCTTTCTTT.

This clone was recorded once. The CDR3 nucleotides are TGTGCCAGCAGCTCCCGAATAATGGACAGCGTTAATTCACCCCTCCACTTT. It yields the protein CASSSRIMDSVNSPLHF. The V and J genes are TRBV11-3 and TRBJ1-6, with D possibly TRBD1 on 6 matching bases. This CDR3 is 17 amino acids long. CDR1 is SGHNT, CDR2 YENEEA, per germline. V was pared by 4 bases and J by 6 bases, with 19 bases between.

The rearrangement joins TRBV5-8 to TRBJ1-4; 12 bases line up with TRBD1. V dropped 3 bases and J dropped 7; count of bases not matched to a gene: 4. The germline gives CDR1 SGHTS, CDR2 YDEGEE. The CDR3 length is 15 residues. The CDR3 DNA is TGTGCCAGCAGCTCGGGACAGGGGGCGATTGAAAAACTGTTTTTT. It translates to CASSSGQGAIEKLFF.

A single count supports this clone. This chain uses TRBV20-1 with TRBJ1-1; D unclear. V was shortened by 5 bases and J by 8 bases, with 9 bases between the two germline ends. This CDR3 contains 10 residues. Germline V gene data show CDR1 as DFQATT and CDR2 as SNEGSKA (reference sequence). DNA of the CDR3: TGCAGTGCTCGACACAAAGAAGCTTTCTTT. It yields the protein CSARHKEAFF.

In this sample, this clone turned up once. The rearrangement joins TRBV2 to TRBJ1-2; D is unclear. This CDR3 comprises 13 residues. The V gene lost 7 bases and the J gene lost 4 bases, with 13 bases spanning the gap. The germline gives CDR1 SNHLY, CDR2 FYNNEI. The CDR3 loop is CASMLQTSYGYTF. The CDR3 DNA reads TGTGCCAGCATGCTACAGACGTCCTATGGCTACACCTTC. Full variable domain (outside the CDR3, taken from reference TRBV2 and TRBJ1-2): EPEVTQTPSHQVTQMGQEVILRCVPISNHLYFYWYRQILGQKVEFLVSFYNNEISEKSEIFDDQFSVERPDGSNFTLKIRSTKLEDSAMYFCASMLQTSYGYTFGSGTRLTVV.

This sequence joins TRBV12-5 and TRBJ2-1, with 10 bases that match TRBD2. This CDR3 has 16 amino acids. V lost 2 bases and J lost 8; bases outside the gene matches: 9. Looked up from germline, CDR1 is LGHNT and CDR2 is FRNRAP. The CDR3 is CASGLTLAGEGHEQFF. Written as DNA, the CDR3 is TGTGCTAGTGGTTTGACCCTAGCGGGGGAAGGACATGAGCAGTTCTTC.